The present T cell receptor beta chain was sequenced within a study of shared clonotypes between healthy human individuals. Execution of the assay was at deep level. Clones were read by immunoSEQ multiplex PCR, and TCRdb kept only the in-frame ones, dropping some. Of some 1,100,000 clones listed, approximately 80% were seen once; the top ten hold more than 0.45%. CDR1 is MNHEY and CDR2 is SMNVEV in the germline V gene (reference sequence). The V gene lost 3 bases and the J gene lost 0 bases, with 7 bases spanning the gap. This CDR3 has 14 residues. Study results and limitations: Naive subsets generally had larger estimated richness than memory subsets.

In this sample, this clone turned up once. Its antigen remains unidentified. The source material was memory CD4+ T cells from PBMCs. Subset defined: CD45RA-negative fraction. This chain links TRBV27 with TRBJ2-3; D unresolved. The receptor was derived from a man between 18 and 35 years old in good health. Some clones in this sample may be carry-over from other donors' samples. CDR3 nucleotides: TGTGCCAGCAGTTTCGTCCGTAGCACAGATACGCAGTATTTT. It specifies CASSFVRSTDTQYF.